Each of the 13 T cell receptor beta chains below was sequenced from the same sample in a study of glioma-infiltrating T cells after dendritic cell vaccination. This sample's time point: after dendritic cell vaccination, including at tumor progression/relapse. This table comes from immunoSEQ multiplex PCR, and its TCRdb copy is limited to in-frame clones, with some not included. The repertoire holds roughly 88,000 clones, roughly 77% seen once, with roughly 2.1% in the top ten. The source material was blood, sampled after dendritic cell vaccination. The source of these receptors is a human donor with glioblastoma.

The chain recombines TRBV30 with TRBJ2-1; the D is unclear. Germline V lookup: CDR1 GTSNPN, CDR2 SVGIG (reference sequence). Trimming took 4 bases from V and 10 from J, leaving 17 bases between them. This CDR3 region has 13 residues. CDR3 in amino acids: CAWNEAWVGEQFF. As DNA, the CDR3 is TGTGCCTGGAATGAGGCATGGGTTGGGGAGCAGTTCTTC.

This clone was recorded once. This chain connects TRBV5-1 to TRBJ2-2; 9 positions agree with TRBD1. The CDR3 is 15 residues long. J lost 4 bases, V lost 4 bases, and 5 bases had no gene match. Germline lookup yields CDR1 SGHRS and CDR2 YFSETQ. The CDR3 bases are TGCGCCAGCAGCACGGGACAGGGAGGCACCGGGGAGCTGTTTTTT. Its protein is CASSTGQGGTGELFF.

This chain links TRBV10-2 with TRBJ1-5; tentative D call: TRBD1 (6 bases). Germline CDR1 is WSHSY and CDR2 is SAAADI. Trimming took 4 bases from V and 9 from J, leaving 19 bases between them. CDR3 length equals 15 residues. CDR3 bases: TGCGCCAGCAGTGGGAGAGCGGGGGCAACTACGCCCCAGCATTTT. It encodes CASSGRAGATTPQHF.

V and J are TRBV10-3 and TRBJ2-2; 9 bases are a match to TRBD1. This CDR3 contains 14 residues. Germline V gene data show CDR1 as ENHRY and CDR2 as SYGVKD. Trimming took 6 bases from V and 8 from J; bases not matched to a gene: 7. CDR3 residues: CAISSGTGRGELFF. CDR3 DNA sequence: TGTGCCATCAGCTCCGGGACAGGGAGGGGGGAGCTGTTTTTT.

This sequence joins TRBV5-1 and TRBJ2-1; 7 nucleotides align to TRBD1. The length of the CDR3 is 14 residues. The germline CDR1 and CDR2 sequences are SGHRS and YFSETQ. The V segment lost 0 bases and the J segment 6 bases; nucleotides outside the gene matches: 3. The DNA of the CDR3 is TGCGCCAGCAGCTTGGCCGGGACAGTCAATGAGCAGTTCTTC. Protein sequence: CASSLAGTVNEQFF.

The chain employs TRBV7-9 and TRBJ2-7, with 8 bases aligning to TRBD2. This CDR3 has 16 residues. CDR1 SEHNR and CDR2 FQNEAQ come from the germline V gene (reference sequence). With 1 base clipped from V and 1 base from J, the junction kept 6 bases outside the gene matches. The chain's CDR3 is CASSLGLGGASYEQYF. CDR3 nucleotide sequence: TGTGCCAGCAGCTTAGGGCTCGGGGGGGCTTCCTACGAGCAGTACTTC.

The J gene is TRBJ2-1, the V gene TRBV5-6, with D unresolved. The CDR3 has 17 residues. The germline V and J ends were trimmed by 0 bases and 0 bases, with 13 bases remaining between them. Germline CDR1 reads SGHDT; CDR2 reads YYEEEE. The CDR3 coding sequence is TGTGCCAGCAGCTTGGAAGTTGGCGGAAGCTCCTACAATGAGCAGTTCTTC. This sequence encodes CASSLEVGGSSYNEQFF. The whole variable domain, filled in from reference TRBV5-6 and TRBJ2-1, reads DAGVTQSPTHLIKTRGQQVTLRCSPKSGHDTVSWYQQALGQGPQFIFQYYEEEERQRGNFPDRFSGHQFPNYSSELNVNALLLGDSALYLCASSLEVGGSSYNEQFFGPGTRLTVL.

The genes are TRBV27 and TRBJ1-4, with 9 positions matching TRBD1. The J segment lost 6 bases and the V segment lost 5 bases, leaving 7 bases of the junction unmatched. Germline V CDR1 and CDR2: MNHEY, SMNVEV (reference sequence). This CDR3 is 15 amino acids long. Here the CDR3 reads CASSPGDREYEKLFF. The CDR3 DNA follows: TGTGCCAGCAGTCCTGGGGACAGGGAATATGAAAAACTGTTTTTT.

The chain joins TRBV5-1 to TRBJ1-4; 8 bases map to TRBD1. The V segment lost 1 base and the J segment 4 bases; nucleotides outside the gene matches: 3. The CDR3 has 15 residues. From germline, CDR1 is SGHRS and CDR2 YFSETQ. CDR3 loop: CASSLRGQVNEKLFF. CDR3 coding DNA: TGCGCCAGCAGCTTGCGGGGACAGGTTAATGAAAAACTGTTTTTT.

This clone was detected once. V is TRBV18 and J is TRBJ1-3; D might be TRBD1 (5 bases). The ends were cut back, 3 bases at V and 9 bases at J, with 15 bases in the middle. CDR3 length equals 14 residues. The germline V gene encodes CDR1 KGHSH and CDR2 LQKENI. DNA for the CDR3: TGTGCCAGCTCACCGGCGGGGGTCCCCAGCACCATATATTTT. Its translation: CASSPAGVPSTIYF.

This clone has just a few counts. This chain uses TRBV5-6 with TRBJ1-2; D might be TRBD1 (6 bases). V was trimmed by 2 bases and J by 8 bases, leaving 13 bases between them. Germline assignment: CDR1 SGHDT and CDR2 YYEEEE. The CDR3 is 13 residues long. The CDR3 spells CASSFDRLDGYTF. For the CDR3, the DNA is TGTGCCAGCAGCTTCGACAGGTTGGACGGCTACACCTTC.

The rearrangement joins TRBV6-1 to TRBJ2-3; the match to TRBD1 covers 7 bases. The J segment lost 3 bases and the V segment lost 2 bases, leaving 5 bases of the junction unmatched. The CDR3 loop spans 15 amino acids. Germline CDR1 is MNHNS and CDR2 is SASEGT. The CDR3 bases are TGTGCCAGCAGTGAATCGAGGGGGCGGACAGATACGCAGTATTTT. Protein: CASSESRGRTDTQYF.

CDR3 coding DNA: TGTGCCAGCTCACCACCCAGGGCCGGCTCACCCCTCCACTTT. Encoded protein: CASSPPRAGSPLHF. This chain links TRBV18 with TRBJ1-6; D may be TRBD1 (5 bases). The CDR3 totals 14 residues. Germline V gene sequence: CDR1 KGHSH, CDR2 LQKENI. V lost 0 bases to trimming and J lost 10 bases, with 10 bases between them. The entire variable domain, with the rest obtained from reference TRBV18 and TRBJ1-6, is as follows: NAGVMQNPRHLVRRRGQEARLRCSPMKGHSHVYWYRQLPEEGLKFMVYLQKENIIDESGMPKERFSAEFPKEGPSILRIQQVVRGDSAAYFCASSPPRAGSPLHFGNGTRLTVT.